The source of this T cell receptor (beta chain) is a study of blood T cell repertoires in COVID-19. Here immunoSEQ multiplex PCR was the method, and the copy in TCRdb shows in-frame clones only, minus some. The data hold approximately 300,000 clones, with roughly 85% observed a single time. The CDR3 length is 14 residues. V shed 4 bases, J shed 7 bases, and the junction held 2 bases outside the gene matches. CDR1 and CDR2 (germline): MNHEY, SVGEGT. Participants were aged about 18 to 100 years, lived in 24 US areas, and enrolled virtually. The gene calls are TRBV6-2 or TRBV6-3 and TRBJ1-6; 9 bases agree with TRBD1. This sequence was found in a young woman who had been exposed to COVID-19. Sequenced sample: PBMCs or T cells enriched from blood (not recorded which). CDR3 sequence: CASSWTGVNSPLHF. The DNA of the CDR3 is TGTGCCAGCAGTTGGACAGGGGTGAATTCACCCCTCCACTTT.